These T cell receptor beta chains were read from a single sample in a study of shared clonotypes between healthy human individuals. Method: immunoSEQ multiplex PCR; TCRdb's copy keeps in-frame clones and lacks some. The sample includes 2 million or so clones, about 95% of them seen just once. Sequenced: naive CD8+ T cells sorted from blood. The source of these receptors is a man aged 18 to 29 in good health. CDR3s include the opening cysteine and the closing phenylalanine or tryptophan. Fields, in order: D gene, J gene, V gene, clone size, CDR3 DNA, CDR3 protein. The D gene is left open where the match is weak. Size tells how often a clone was seen (once, few, many) or the class of an expanded clone, and some rows leave it out.

>TRBD1|TRBJ2-3|TRBV28|.
TGTGCCAGTACCGAGCAGGGGGTACTCACAGATACGCAGTATTTT
CASTEQGVLTDTQYF
>.|TRBJ2-7|TRBV6-5|.
TGTGCCAGCAGTTACCCTGGGACCTACGAGCAGTACTTC
CASSYPGTYEQYF
>.|TRBJ2-7|TRBV6-6|.
TGTGCCAGCAGTATGGACATCTTACTCTACGAGCAGTACTTC
CASSMDILLYEQYF
>.|TRBJ1-2|TRBV10-2|.
TGCGCCAGCAGTCAGACGGGCTATGGCTACACCTTC
CASSQTGYGYTF
>.|TRBJ1-1|TRBV7-6|once
TGTGCCAGCACCGCGCAGGAAGGCACTGAAGCTTTCTTT
CASTAQEGTEAFF
>TRBD2|TRBJ2-7|TRBV7-9|.
TGTGCCAGCAGCTTAGTCTCGCCAGCGGGAGGAGGGTCCGAGCAGTACTTC
CASSLVSPAGGGSEQYF
>.|TRBJ1-3|TRBV19|.
TGTGCCAGTAGCCCCTTTGGGGTTGGAAACACCATATATTTT
CASSPFGVGNTIYF
>TRBD1|TRBJ2-1|TRBV6-5|.
TGTGCCAGCAGTTACGGTGAGACAGGGGACAATGAGCAGTTCTTC
CASSYGETGDNEQFF
>TRBD1|TRBJ1-4|TRBV4-3|.
TGCGCCAGCAGCCAAGACATAACAGGGGGCACAGAACTGTTTTTT
CASSQDITGGTELFF
>.|TRBJ2-2|TRBV28|.
TGTGCCAGCAGGTCAGGGGAGAACACCGGGGAGCTGTTTTTT
CASRSGENTGELFF
>.|TRBJ2-7|TRBV19|.
TGTGCCAGTAGTATAGAAGGTGACGAGCAGTACTTC
CASSIEGDEQYF
>.|TRBJ1-1|TRBV30|.
TGTGCCTGGAGACGGAACACTGAAGCTTTCTTT
CAWRRNTEAFF
>.|TRBJ2-7|TRBV23-1|.
TGCGCCAGCAGTCCCCACAGCTCCTACGAGCAGTACTTC
CASSPHSSYEQYF
>TRBD2|TRBJ2-1|TRBV27|few
TGTGCCAGCAGTCCTAGCGGGAGCTCCTACAATGAGCAGTTCTTC
CASSPSGSSYNEQFF
>.|TRBJ2-7|TRBV19|.
TGTGCCAGTACCGTCAGGTCAACCCTTACCTACGAGCAGTACTTC
CASTVRSTLTYEQYF
>TRBD1|TRBJ2-3|TRBV2|.
TGTGCCAGCAGTGAAGCAACCGGGACAGGGGGTTTCACAGATACGCAGTATTTT
CASSEATGTGGFTDTQYF
>.|TRBJ2-7|TRBV6-5|.
TGTGCCAGCAGTTACTCGGCAGGGACTTACTCCTACGAGCAGTACTTC
CASSYSAGTYSYEQYF
>.|TRBJ2-7|TRBV27|.
TGTGCCAGCAGTTTCGGCCCGAACTACGAGCAGTACTTC
CASSFGPNYEQYF
>.|TRBJ2-7|TRBV7-9|.
TGTGCCAGCAGCTCTCGGGACGGATCCTACGAGCAGTACTTC
CASSSRDGSYEQYF
>TRBD1|TRBJ2-7|TRBV4-1|.
TGCGCCAGCAGCCAAGTGGGATCGACAGGGGTGGGGGAGCAGTACTTC
CASSQVGSTGVGEQYF
>TRBD2|TRBJ2-3|TRBV6-5|.
TGTGCCAGCAGTTGGGGCGGGAGTCTTAAAACAGATACGCAGTATTTT
CASSWGGSLKTDTQYF
>.|TRBJ2-3|TRBV27|.
TGTGCCAGCAGTCATGAAGGGGATACGCAGTATTTT
CASSHEGDTQYF
>.|TRBJ2-7|TRBV11-3|.
TGTGCCAGCAGCACAGGGACCCATCTCGAGCAGTACTTC
CASSTGTHLEQYF
>TRBD2|TRBJ2-1|TRBV19|.
TGTGCCAGTAGTATCGGGACTAGCGGGATTGAGCAGTTCTTC
CASSIGTSGIEQFF
>.|TRBJ2-2|TRBV29-1|.
TGCAGCGTTGAAGACCCCGCAGGCCCCACCGGGGAGCTGTTTTTT
CSVEDPAGPTGELFF
>.|TRBJ1-1|TRBV4-1|.
TGCGCCAGCAGCCAAGGCGGCCGGGGAGGCACTGAAGCTTTCTTT
CASSQGGRGGTEAFF
>.|TRBJ2-2|TRBV7-9|.
TGTGCCAGCAGCCCCAGTTCGAGCACCGGGGAGCTGTTTTTT
CASSPSSSTGELFF
>.|TRBJ2-7|TRBV13|.
TGTGCCAGCAGCTGGAACTCCCGGTCCCCCTACGAGCAGTACTTC
CASSWNSRSPYEQYF
>.|TRBJ2-2|TRBV6-1|.
TGTGCCAGCAGGGACATAGAGTACACCGGGGAGCTGTTTTTT
CASRDIEYTGELFF
>TRBD2|TRBJ2-3|TRBV10-1|.
TGCGCCAGCAGTGGGACTAGCGGGGGGGTTTGGCCAGATACGCAGTATTTT
CASSGTSGGVWPDTQYF
>TRBD2|TRBJ2-3|TRBV4-1|.
TGCGCCAGCAGCCAACTCCTGCTAGCGGGAGGGCCCACAGATACGCAGTATTTT
CASSQLLLAGGPTDTQYF
>.|TRBJ2-5|TRBV7-9|.
TGTGCCAGCAGCTTAGTTGGAGGGCAAGAGACCCAGTACTTC
CASSLVGGQETQYF
>.|TRBJ1-5|TRBV12-5|.
TGTGCTAGTGGTTTGGACCACCTTCCTGGGAGGGACAGCAATCAGCCCCAGCATTTT
CASGLDHLPGRDSNQPQHF
>TRBD2|TRBJ2-3|TRBV7-9|once
TGTGCCAGCAGCTTAGTGCTAGCGGGGACTTACACAGATACGCAGTATTTT
CASSLVLAGTYTDTQYF
>TRBD1|TRBJ1-2|TRBV5-1|once
TGCGCCAGCAGCTTGGAACAGGGGAGGAACTATGGCTACACCTTC
CASSLEQGRNYGYTF